Reported below is one T cell receptor beta chain. In the original analysis: Nucleated cell number was recorded as an estimate derived from reference gene primer amplification. Sequencing was performed with immunoSEQ multiplex PCR; in TCRdb, only in-frame clones are kept and a portion is missing. The V and J calls and clone size are taken from that table; D and trimming were inferred from the DNA. The top ten hold approximately 13% of the sample, which has about 160,000 clones, about 83% seen once. These data come from a study of blood T cell repertoires in COVID-19. Study summary: The United States, Italy and Spain provided the acute and convalescent COVID-19 samples. The cDNA or gDNA used as material had been derived from T cells, B-cell-depleted T cells, or PBMCs.

This CDR3 contains 17 residues. Germline CDR1 KGHDR, CDR2 SFDVKD. Germline trimming cut 7 bases from V and 0 bases from J; bases unmatched to any gene: 9. The chain carries TRBV24-1 and TRBJ1-5; 9 nucleotides align to TRBD1. Sequencing used peripheral blood. This receptor was taken from a woman older than 75 with acute or convalescent COVID-19. The CDR3 here is CATSEGQGLYSNQPQHF. The DNA of the CDR3 is TGTGCCACCAGCGAGGGACAGGGCCTCTATAGCAATCAGCCCCAGCATTTT.